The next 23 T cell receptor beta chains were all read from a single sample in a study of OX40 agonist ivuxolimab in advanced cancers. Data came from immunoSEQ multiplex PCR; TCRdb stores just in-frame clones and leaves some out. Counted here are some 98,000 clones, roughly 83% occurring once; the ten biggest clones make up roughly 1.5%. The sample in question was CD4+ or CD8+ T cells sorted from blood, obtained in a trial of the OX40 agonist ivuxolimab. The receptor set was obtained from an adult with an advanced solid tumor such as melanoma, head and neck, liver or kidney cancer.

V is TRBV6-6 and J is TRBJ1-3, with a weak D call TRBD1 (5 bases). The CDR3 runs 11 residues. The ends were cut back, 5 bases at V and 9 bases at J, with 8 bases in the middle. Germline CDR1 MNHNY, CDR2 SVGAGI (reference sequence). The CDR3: CASSHGGTIYF. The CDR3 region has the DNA TGTGCCAGCAGTCACGGGGGCACCATATATTTT.

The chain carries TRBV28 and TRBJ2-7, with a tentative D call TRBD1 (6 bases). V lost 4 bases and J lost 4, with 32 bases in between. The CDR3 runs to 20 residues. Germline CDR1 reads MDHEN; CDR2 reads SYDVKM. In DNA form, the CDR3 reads TGTGCCAGCAGTTCGATCGCCCCGGGACATGATGATTCGGTTGCTTACGAGCAGTACTTC. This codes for CASSSIAPGHDDSVAYEQYF.

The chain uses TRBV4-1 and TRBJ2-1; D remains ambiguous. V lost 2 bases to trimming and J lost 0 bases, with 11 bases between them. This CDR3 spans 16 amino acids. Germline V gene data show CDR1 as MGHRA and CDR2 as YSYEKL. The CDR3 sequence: CASSQRGASSYNEQFF. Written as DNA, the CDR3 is TGCGCCAGCAGCCAACGCGGAGCTTCCTCCTACAATGAGCAGTTCTTC.

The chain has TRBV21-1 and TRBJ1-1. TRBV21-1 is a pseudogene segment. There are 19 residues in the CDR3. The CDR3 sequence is CASSLPYGGQSKMDTEAFF. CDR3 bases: TGTGCCAGCAGCCTCCCATACGGGGGGCAATCGAAAATGGACACTGAAGCTTTCTTT.

The CDR3 here is CASRNNRGRPDQPQHF. CDR3 nucleotides: TGTGCCAGCAGGAACAACAGGGGCCGCCCGGATCAGCCCCAGCATTTT. The chain has TRBV6-4 and TRBJ1-5; TRBD1 matches 7 bases. The CDR3 length is 16 residues. Trimming at V came to 6 bases and at J to 5 bases, leaving 13 bases not matched to a gene. Per germline, CDR1 MRHNA and CDR2 SNTAGT.

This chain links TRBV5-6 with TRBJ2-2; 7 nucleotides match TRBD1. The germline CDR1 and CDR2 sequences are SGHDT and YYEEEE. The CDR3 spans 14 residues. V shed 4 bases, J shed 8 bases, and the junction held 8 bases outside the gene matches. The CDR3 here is CASSMQDRTGELFF. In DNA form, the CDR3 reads TGTGCCAGCAGCATGCAGGACAGGACTGGGGAGCTGTTTTTT.

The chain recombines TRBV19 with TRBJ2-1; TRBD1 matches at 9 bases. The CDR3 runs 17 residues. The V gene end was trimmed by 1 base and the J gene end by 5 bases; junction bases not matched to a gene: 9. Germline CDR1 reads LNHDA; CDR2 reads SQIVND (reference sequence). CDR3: CASSIGNPGQGNNEQFF. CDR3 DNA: TGTGCCAGTAGTATAGGTAACCCGGGACAGGGTAACAATGAGCAGTTCTTC.

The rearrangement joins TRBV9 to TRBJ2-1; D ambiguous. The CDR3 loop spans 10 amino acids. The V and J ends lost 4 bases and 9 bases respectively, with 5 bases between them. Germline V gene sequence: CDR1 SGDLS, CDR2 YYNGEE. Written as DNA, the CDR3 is TGTGCCAGCAGCTTTCGTGAGCAGTTCTTC. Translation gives CASSFREQFF.

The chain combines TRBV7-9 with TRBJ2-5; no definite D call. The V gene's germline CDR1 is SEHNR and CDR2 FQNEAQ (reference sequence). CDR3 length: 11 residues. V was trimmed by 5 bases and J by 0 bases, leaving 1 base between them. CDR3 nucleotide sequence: TGTGCCAGCAGCAACCAAGAGACCCAGTACTTC. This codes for CASSNQETQYF.

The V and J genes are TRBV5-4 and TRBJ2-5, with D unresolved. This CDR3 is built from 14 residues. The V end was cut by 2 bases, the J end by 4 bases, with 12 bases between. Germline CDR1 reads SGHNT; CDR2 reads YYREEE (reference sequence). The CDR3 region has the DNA TGTGCCAGCAGCTTCAAGCGTCCCCGAGAGACCCAGTACTTC. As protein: CASSFKRPRETQYF.

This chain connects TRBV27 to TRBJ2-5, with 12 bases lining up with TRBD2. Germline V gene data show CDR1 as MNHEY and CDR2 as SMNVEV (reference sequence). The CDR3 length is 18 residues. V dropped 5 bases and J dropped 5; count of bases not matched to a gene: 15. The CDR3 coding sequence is TGTGCCAGCAGTGCCTCGTGGACTAGCGGGATGATGGGGGAGACCCAGTACTTC. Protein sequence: CASSASWTSGMMGETQYF.

The CDR3: CASSSSIIWDSPLHF. The CDR3 DNA reads as TGTGCCAGTAGTTCCTCTATTATCTGGGATTCACCCCTCCACTTT. The genes are TRBV19 and TRBJ1-6; no reliable D call. Trimming pared 5 bases from V and 8 bases from J, leaving 16 bases between. This CDR3 is 15 amino acids long. Germline V gene lookup returns CDR1 LNHDA and CDR2 SQIVND (reference sequence).

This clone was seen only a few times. CDR3 nucleotide sequence: TGTGCCATCAGTGAGGCGGCGGGGGGCACAGATACGCAGTATTTT. This sequence encodes CAISEAAGGTDTQYF. The chain uses TRBV10-3 and TRBJ2-3; 7 nucleotides line up with TRBD2. Trimming removed 2 bases from V and 1 base from J; junction bases left unmatched: 3. Germline CDR1 and CDR2: ENHRY and SYGVKD. CDR3 length: 15 amino acids.

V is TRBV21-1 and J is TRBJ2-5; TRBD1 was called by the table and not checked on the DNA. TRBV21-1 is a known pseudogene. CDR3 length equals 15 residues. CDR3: CATGAWDRGRETQYF. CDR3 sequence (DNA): TGTGCCACTGGAGCTTGGGACAGGGGAAGAGAGACCCAGTACTTC.

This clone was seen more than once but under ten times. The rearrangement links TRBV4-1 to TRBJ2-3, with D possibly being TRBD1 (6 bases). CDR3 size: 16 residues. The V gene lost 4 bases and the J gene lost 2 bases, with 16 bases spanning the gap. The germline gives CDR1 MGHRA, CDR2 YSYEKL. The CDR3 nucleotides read TGCGCCAGCAGCCCCGGTCTGGACAGATTCACAGATACGCAGTATTTT. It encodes CASSPGLDRFTDTQYF.

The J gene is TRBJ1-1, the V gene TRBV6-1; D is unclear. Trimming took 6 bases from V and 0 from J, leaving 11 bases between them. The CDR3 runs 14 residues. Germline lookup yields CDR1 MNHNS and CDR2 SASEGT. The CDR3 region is CASRPKRMNTEAFF. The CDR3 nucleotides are TGTGCCAGCAGGCCAAAACGTATGAACACTGAAGCTTTCTTT.

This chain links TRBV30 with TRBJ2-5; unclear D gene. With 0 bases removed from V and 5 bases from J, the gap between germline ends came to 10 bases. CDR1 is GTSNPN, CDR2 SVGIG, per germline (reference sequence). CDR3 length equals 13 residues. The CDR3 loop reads CAWSVRARETQYF. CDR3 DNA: TGTGCCTGGAGTGTAAGGGCGAGGGAGACCCAGTACTTC.

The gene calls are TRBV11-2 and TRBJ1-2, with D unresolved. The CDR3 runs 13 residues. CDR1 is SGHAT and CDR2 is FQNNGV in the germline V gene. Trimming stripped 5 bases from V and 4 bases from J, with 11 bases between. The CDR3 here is CASSLQAPYGYTF. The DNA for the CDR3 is TGTGCCAGCAGCCTCCAGGCTCCCTATGGCTACACCTTC.

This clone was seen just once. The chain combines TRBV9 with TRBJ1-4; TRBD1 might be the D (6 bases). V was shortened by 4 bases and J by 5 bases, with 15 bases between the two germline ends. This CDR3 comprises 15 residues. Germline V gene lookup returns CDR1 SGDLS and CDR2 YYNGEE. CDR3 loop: CASSRVGTPNEKLFF. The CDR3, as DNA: TGTGCCAGCAGCCGGGTCGGGACACCGAATGAAAAACTGTTTTTT.

CDR3 region: CASSVMGVSTGELFF. DNA for the CDR3: TGTGCCAGCAGCGTTATGGGTGTGTCCACCGGGGAGCTGTTTTTT. The chain has TRBV7-3 and TRBJ2-2, with unresolved D. Germline values: CDR1 SGHTA, CDR2 FQGTGA. This CDR3 region has 15 residues. V lost 5 bases to trimming and J lost 4 bases, with 14 bases between them.

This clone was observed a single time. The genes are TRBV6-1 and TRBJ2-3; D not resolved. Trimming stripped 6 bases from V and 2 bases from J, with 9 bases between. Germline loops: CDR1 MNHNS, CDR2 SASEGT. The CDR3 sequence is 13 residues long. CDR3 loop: CASSLTPTDTQYF. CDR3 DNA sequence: TGTGCCAGCAGCCTGACCCCCACAGATACGCAGTATTTT.

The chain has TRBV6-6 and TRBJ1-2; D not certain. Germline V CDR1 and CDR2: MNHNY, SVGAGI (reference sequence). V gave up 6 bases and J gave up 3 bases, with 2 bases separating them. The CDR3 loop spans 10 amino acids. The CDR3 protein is CASRDYGYTF. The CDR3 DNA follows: TGTGCCAGCAGAGACTATGGCTACACCTTC.

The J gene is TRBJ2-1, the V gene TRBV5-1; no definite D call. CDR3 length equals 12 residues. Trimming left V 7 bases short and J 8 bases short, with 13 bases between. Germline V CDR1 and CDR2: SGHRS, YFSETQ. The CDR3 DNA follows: TGCGCCAGCCATATGGGCACCTATGAGCAGTTCTTC. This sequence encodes CASHMGTYEQFF.